This T cell receptor beta chain was identified in a study of CD8+ T cells in alopecia areata (dated by TCRdb to the late 2010s). For the study in its entirety: Treated patients were enrolled in an open-label pilot trial of oral tofacitinib at 5 to 10 mg twice daily for moderate-to-severe alopecia areata. Tofacitinib was given for 6 to 18 months, followed by 6 months of follow-up off drug to assess delayed response and recurrence. For the treated patients, the SALT score, which quantifies what percentage of scalp surface area is affected, served as the measure of disease severity. In both human patients and the C3H/HeJ mouse model, the study applied high-throughput TCRbeta sequencing to look at T cell clonal expansion in alopecia areata. Scalp tissue and sorted CD4+ and CD8+ peripheral blood T cells from patchy and totalis/universalis alopecia areata patients and from healthy controls were covered by human TCRbeta sequencing. Tofacitinib-treated patients had biopsies at baseline and at 4 and 24 weeks of treatment, with a later scalp biopsy in several patients. Scalp clonality was compared among normal scalp (n=4), patchy alopecia areata scalp (n=8), and alopecia totalis/universalis scalp (n=8). The RNA source kit depended on sample type: the PAXgene miRNA kit for fixed scalp, the miRNeasy kit for PBMCs, and the RNeasy kit for mouse skin. immunoSEQ multiplex PCR using 35 Vbeta forward primers and 13 Jbeta reverse primers was used to amplify TCRbeta CDR3 regions.

The time point label here, explained by the study, means: about 4 weeks on oral tofacitinib. Explained via the paper, the treatment or condition label denotes: oral pan-JAK inhibitor, 5-10 mg twice daily. Lesional scalp punch biopsies and peripheral blood were collected from alopecia areata patients. PBMCs were isolated by density centrifugation and stained for CD3, CD4 and CD8, and CD4+ and CD8+ T cells were sorted on a FACSAria. This clone was picked up one time. Its antigen has not been determined. One base away there is no much larger clone; base qualities are not given. Cut back by 5 bases and 0 bases, the V and J ends lie 6 bases apart. The CDR3 has 13 amino acids, counting the end cysteine and phenylalanine. The sequence is cut down to CDR3 DNA, 39 bases in frame from base 1. Reading the germline V gene (reference sequence) gives CDR1 MNHEY and CDR2 SMNVEV. General findings and caveats noted by the study authors: The treated cohort was small, with a single nonresponder, so links between baseline CD8+ expansion and response need larger studies. With tofacitinib, both scalp clonality and the number of expanded CD8+ clones among the top 100 scalp clones went down significantly. Many expanded lesional clones were found to persist in scalp and blood during tofacitinib treatment, and relapse after treatment cessation may be partly explained by this persistence. Higher clonality and more expanded CD8+ clones were observed in lesional scalp than in normal scalp, particularly in alopecia totalis/universalis, a finding suggestive of antigenic drive. Shared TCR sequences between patients were less evident than in mice, which may be partly attributable to HLA diversity in the patient population. Unlike mouse skin, which is dominated by gammadelta T cells, normal human skin has resident alphabeta T cells that are also sequenced, and this complicates analysis of the scalp TCR repertoire.

The library was obtained by the immunoSEQ multiplex PCR assay. To provide template for TCR sequencing, every sample had RNA extracted and reverse transcribed into cDNA. SuperScript III was used for first-strand cDNA synthesis, primed with a 2:1 mix of oligo-dT and random hexamers. A synthetic immune receptor repertoire was used to gauge amplification bias, and whatever bias remained was removed computationally. In the source study's methods: Raw reads were preprocessed to remove errors, and CDR3 was defined according to IMGT conventions as the region from the conserved cysteine to phenylalanine. To get clonality, Shannon entropy was normalized by log2 of the number of productive unique TCRs and the result was subtracted from 1. Scalp TCRbeta sequences were cross-referenced with sorted blood CD4 and CD8 repertoires so that the CD4 or CD8 identity of scalp clones could be inferred. The source is immuneACCESS, and TCRdb retained only in-frame sequences with V and J called. Part of the clones is not carried over; for the studies checked, unresolved V genes explain less than half of this, and the remainder is unexplained. That table is the source of V, J and clone size, and D and trimming were worked out from the DNA. Within this sample are 170,000 or so clones, with under 70% of them counted one time only. The ten biggest clones cover 0.91% of the sample.

This receptor was obtained from a human donor with alopecia areata. Recombination linked TRBV27 to TRBJ2-3; the D gene remains uncertain. Material: CD4+ T cells sorted from blood, obtained at week 4, from a patient treated with tofacitinib. The DNA is TGTGCCAGCAGTCCCTGGAGCACAGATACGCAGTATTTT. Its translation is CASSPWSTDTQYF.